This T cell receptor (beta chain) was observed in a study of OX40 agonist ivuxolimab in advanced cancers. Clones were read by immunoSEQ multiplex PCR, and TCRdb kept only the in-frame ones, dropping some. The profile shows around 150,000 clones, about nine tenths of them singletons. The CDR3 is 16 amino acids. Trimming removed 3 bases from V and 3 bases from J; junction bases left unmatched: 7. Germline V lookup: CDR1 SGHRS, CDR2 YFSETQ. The sequence was collected from an adult with an advanced solid tumor such as melanoma, head and neck, liver or kidney cancer. The chain is built from TRBV5-1 and TRBJ2-3, with 10 bases matching TRBD2. This sample comprised CD4+ or CD8+ T cells sorted from blood, obtained in a trial of the OX40 agonist ivuxolimab. The CDR3 DNA sequence: TGCGCCAGCAGCTGGACTAGCGGTGGGGGTACAGATACGCAGTATTTT. Protein: CASSWTSGGGTDTQYF.